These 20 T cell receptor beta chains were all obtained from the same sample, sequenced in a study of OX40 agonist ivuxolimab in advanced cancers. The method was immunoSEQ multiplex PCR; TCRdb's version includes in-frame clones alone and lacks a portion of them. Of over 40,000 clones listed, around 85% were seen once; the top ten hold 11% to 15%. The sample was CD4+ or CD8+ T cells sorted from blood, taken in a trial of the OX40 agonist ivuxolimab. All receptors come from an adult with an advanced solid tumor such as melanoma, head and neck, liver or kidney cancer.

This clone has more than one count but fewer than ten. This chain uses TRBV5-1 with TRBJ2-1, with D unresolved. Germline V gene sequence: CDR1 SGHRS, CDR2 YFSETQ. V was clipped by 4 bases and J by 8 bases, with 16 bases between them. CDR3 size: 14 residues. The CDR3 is CASSGRVGLDEQFF. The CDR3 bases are TGCGCCAGCAGCGGTAGGGTAGGTCTTGATGAGCAGTTCTTC. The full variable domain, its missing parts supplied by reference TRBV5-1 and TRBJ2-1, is KAGVTQTPRYLIKTRGQQVTLSCSPISGHRSVSWYQQTPGQGLQFLFEYFSETQRNKGNFPGRFSGRQFSNSRSEMNVSTLELGDSALYLCASSGRVGLDEQFFGPGTRLTVL.

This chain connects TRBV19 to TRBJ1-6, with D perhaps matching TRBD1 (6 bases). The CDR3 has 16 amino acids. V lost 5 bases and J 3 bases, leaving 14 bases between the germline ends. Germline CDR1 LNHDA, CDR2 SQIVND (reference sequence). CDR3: CASSPPGQDYNSPLHF. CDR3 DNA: TGTGCCAGTAGTCCTCCGGGACAAGACTATAATTCACCCCTCCACTTT.

The DNA of the CDR3 is TGTGCCTGGAGCGCCCCCCCACCGGAAGCTTTCTTT. Its translation: CAWSAPPPEAFF. The V gene is TRBV30, the J gene TRBJ1-1, with D unresolved. Trimming stripped 3 bases from V and 8 bases from J, with 13 bases between. The CDR3 sequence is 12 residues long. The V gene's germline CDR1 is GTSNPN and CDR2 SVGIG (reference sequence).

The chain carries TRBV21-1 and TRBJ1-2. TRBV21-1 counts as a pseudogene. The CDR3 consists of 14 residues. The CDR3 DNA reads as TGTGCCAGCAGCAAATCCCACGGCAACTATGGCTACACCTTC. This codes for CASSKSHGNYGYTF.

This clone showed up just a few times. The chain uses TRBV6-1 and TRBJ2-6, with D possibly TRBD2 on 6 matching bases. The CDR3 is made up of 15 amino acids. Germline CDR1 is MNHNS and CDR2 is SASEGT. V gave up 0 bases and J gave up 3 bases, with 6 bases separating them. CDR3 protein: CASSEAGGGANVLTF. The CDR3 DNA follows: TGTGCCAGCAGTGAAGCGGGAGGTGGGGCCAACGTCCTGACTTTC.

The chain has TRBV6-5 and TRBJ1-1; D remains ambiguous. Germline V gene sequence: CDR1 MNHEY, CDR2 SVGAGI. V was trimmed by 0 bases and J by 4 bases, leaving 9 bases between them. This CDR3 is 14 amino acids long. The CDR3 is CASSYSMAGTEAFF. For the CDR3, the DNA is TGTGCCAGCAGTTACTCGATGGCGGGCACTGAAGCTTTCTTT.

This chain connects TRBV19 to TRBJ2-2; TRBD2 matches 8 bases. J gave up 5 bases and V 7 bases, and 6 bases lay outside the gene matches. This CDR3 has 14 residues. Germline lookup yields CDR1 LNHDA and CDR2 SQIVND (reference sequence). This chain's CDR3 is CASMVLAVTGELFF. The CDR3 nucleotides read TGTGCCAGTATGGTACTAGCGGTTACCGGGGAGCTGTTTTTT. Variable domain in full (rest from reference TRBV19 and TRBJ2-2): DGGITQSPKYLFRKEGQNVTLSCEQNLNHDAMYWYRQDPGQGLRLIYYSQIVNDFQKGDIAEGYSVSREKKESFPLTVTSAQKNPTAFYLCASMVLAVTGELFFGEGSRLTVL.

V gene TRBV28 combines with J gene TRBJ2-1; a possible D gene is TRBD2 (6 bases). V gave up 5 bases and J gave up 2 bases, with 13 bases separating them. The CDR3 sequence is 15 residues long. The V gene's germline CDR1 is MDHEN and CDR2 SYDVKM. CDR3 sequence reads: CASSIPLATYNEQFF. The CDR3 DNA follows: TGTGCCAGCAGTATCCCACTAGCCACCTACAATGAGCAGTTCTTC.

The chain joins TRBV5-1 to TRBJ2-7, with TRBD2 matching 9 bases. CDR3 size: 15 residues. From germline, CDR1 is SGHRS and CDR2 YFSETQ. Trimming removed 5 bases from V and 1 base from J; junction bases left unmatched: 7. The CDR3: CASRIFSGGSYEQYF. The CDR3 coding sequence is TGCGCCAGCAGAATTTTTAGCGGGGGTTCCTACGAGCAGTACTTC.

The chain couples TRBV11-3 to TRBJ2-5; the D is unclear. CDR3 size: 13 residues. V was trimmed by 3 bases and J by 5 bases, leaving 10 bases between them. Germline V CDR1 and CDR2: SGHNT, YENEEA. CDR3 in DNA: TGTGCCAGCAGCTTTGGCGAGCGTGAGACCCAGTACTTC. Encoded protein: CASSFGERETQYF. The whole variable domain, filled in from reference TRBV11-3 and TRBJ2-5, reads EAGVVQSPRYKIIEKKQPVAFWCNPISGHNTLYWYLQNLGQGPELLIRYENEEAVDDSQLPKDRFSAERLKGVDSTLKIQPAELGDSAVYLCASSFGERETQYFGPGTRLLVL.

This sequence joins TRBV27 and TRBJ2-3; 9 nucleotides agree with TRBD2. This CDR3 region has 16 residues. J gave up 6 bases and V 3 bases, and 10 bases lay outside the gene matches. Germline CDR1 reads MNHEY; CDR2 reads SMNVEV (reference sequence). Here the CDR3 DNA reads TGTGCCAGCAGTTTCCTAGCGGGGTTAAGGCGTGATACGCAGTATTTT. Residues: CASSFLAGLRRDTQYF.

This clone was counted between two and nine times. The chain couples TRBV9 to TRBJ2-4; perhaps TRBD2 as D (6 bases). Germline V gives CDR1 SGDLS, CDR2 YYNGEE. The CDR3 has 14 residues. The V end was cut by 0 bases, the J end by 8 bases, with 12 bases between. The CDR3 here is CASSVGGGADIQYF. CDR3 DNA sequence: TGTGCCAGCAGCGTAGGGGGAGGAGCGGACATTCAGTACTTC.

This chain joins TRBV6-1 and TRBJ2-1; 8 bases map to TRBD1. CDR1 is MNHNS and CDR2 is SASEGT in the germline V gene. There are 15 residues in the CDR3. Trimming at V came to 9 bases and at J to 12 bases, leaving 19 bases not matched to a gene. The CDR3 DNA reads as TGTGCCAGTTCATCCGGCAGGGGGCTTCTAGTGGGGCAGTTCTTC. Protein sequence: CASSSGRGLLVGQFF.

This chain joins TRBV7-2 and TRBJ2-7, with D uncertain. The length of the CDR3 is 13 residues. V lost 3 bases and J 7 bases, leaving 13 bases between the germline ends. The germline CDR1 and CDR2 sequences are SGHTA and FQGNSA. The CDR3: CASSLSAVGEQYF. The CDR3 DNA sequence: TGTGCCAGCAGCTTGTCGGCGGTTGGGGAGCAGTACTTC.

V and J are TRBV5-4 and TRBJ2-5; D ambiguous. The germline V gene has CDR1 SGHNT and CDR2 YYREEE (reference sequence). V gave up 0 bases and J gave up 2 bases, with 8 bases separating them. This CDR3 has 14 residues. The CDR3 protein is CASSLGAFQETQYF. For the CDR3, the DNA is TGTGCCAGCAGCTTGGGTGCCTTTCAAGAGACCCAGTACTTC. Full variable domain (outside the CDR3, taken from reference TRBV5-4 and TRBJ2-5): ETGVTQSPTHLIKTRGQQVTLRCSSQSGHNTVSWYQQALGQGPQFIFQYYREEENGRGNFPPRFSGLQFPNYSSELNVNALELDDSALYLCASSLGAFQETQYFGPGTRLLVL.

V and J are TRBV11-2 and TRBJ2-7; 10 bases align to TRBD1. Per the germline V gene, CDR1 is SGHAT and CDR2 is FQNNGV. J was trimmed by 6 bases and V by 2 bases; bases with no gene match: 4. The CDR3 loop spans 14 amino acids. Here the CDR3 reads CASSLKRTGGEQYF. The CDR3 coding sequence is TGTGCCAGCAGCTTAAAGAGGACAGGGGGCGAGCAGTACTTC.

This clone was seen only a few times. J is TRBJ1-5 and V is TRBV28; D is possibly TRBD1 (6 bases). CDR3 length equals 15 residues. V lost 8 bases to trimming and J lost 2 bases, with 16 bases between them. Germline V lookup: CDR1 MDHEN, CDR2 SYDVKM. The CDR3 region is CASGGGVGRNQPQHF. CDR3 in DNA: TGTGCCAGCGGGGGCGGGGTAGGGCGCAATCAGCCCCAGCATTTT. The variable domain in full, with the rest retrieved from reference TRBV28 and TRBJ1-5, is DVKVTQSSRYLVKRTGEKVFLECVQDMDHENMFWYRQDPGLGLRLIYFSYDVKMKEKGDIPEGYSVSREKKERFSLILESASTNQTSMYLCASGGGVGRNQPQHFGDGTRLSIL.

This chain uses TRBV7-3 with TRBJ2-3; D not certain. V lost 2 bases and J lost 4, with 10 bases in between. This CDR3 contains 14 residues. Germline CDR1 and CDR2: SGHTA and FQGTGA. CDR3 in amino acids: CASSLPGVSDTQYF. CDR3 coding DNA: TGTGCCAGCAGCTTACCTGGAGTTTCAGATACGCAGTATTTT.

CDR3 nucleotide sequence: TGTGCCAGCAGCGTGACCCGAGCAGATACGCAGTATTTT. Its translation: CASSVTRADTQYF. The gene calls are TRBV11-2 and TRBJ2-3; no firm D call. This CDR3 is 13 amino acids long. Per the germline V gene, CDR1 is SGHAT and CDR2 is FQNNGV. The V and J ends lost 5 bases and 4 bases respectively, with 10 bases between them.

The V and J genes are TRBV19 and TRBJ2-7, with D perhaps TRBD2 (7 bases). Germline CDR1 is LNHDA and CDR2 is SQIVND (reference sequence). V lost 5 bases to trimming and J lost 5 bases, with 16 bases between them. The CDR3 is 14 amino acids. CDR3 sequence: CASSLGRGRDEQYF. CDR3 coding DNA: TGTGCCAGTAGTCTCGGGCGGGGGCGCGACGAGCAGTACTTC. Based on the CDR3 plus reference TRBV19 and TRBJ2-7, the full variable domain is DGGITQSPKYLFRKEGQNVTLSCEQNLNHDAMYWYRQDPGQGLRLIYYSQIVNDFQKGDIAEGYSVSREKKESFPLTVTSAQKNPTAFYLCASSLGRGRDEQYFGPGTRLTVT.